This T cell receptor beta chain was documented in a study of cytotoxic CD8 clonotypes in ibrutinib-treated CLL. Germline V gene data show CDR1 as MNHNS and CDR2 as SASEGT. V shed 8 bases, J shed 3 bases, and the junction held 5 bases outside the gene matches. CDR3 length equals 14 residues. Repertoires were generated with immunoSEQ multiplex PCR, while TCRdb's copy carries only in-frame clones and drops some. The sample gives hundreds of thousands of clones, 60% to 75% of which show up once; 15% to 19% is in the top ten. The clonotype was recovered from a human donor with chronic lymphocytic leukemia. The chain uses TRBV6-1 and TRBJ2-2; TRBD2 aligns across 8 bases. Specimen: PBMCs, collected after 24 months of ibrutinib treatment. The CDR3: CASRGLAYTGELFF. The CDR3, as DNA: TGTGCCAGCCGCGGACTAGCCTACACCGGGGAGCTGTTTTTT.